A single sample gave rise to the 20 T cell receptor beta chains below, sequenced in a study of T cell responses to AZD1222 COVID-19 vaccine. The repertoire was sequenced with immunoSEQ multiplex PCR; TCRdb's copy has only in-frame clones and lacks some. The data hold around 100,000 clones, with about 87% observed a single time. The source was peripheral blood, collected on day 0 of MenACWY control vaccination. The receptor set was obtained from an adult in good health.

This chain links TRBV3-1 (or the pseudogene TRBV3-2) with TRBJ1-6; D is unresolved. V was shortened by 0 bases and J by 1 base, with 7 bases between the two germline ends. The CDR3 covers 16 residues. Germline-derived CDR1 and CDR2 are LGHDT and YNNKEL (reference sequence). CDR3 residues: CASSQDHGSYNSPLHF. In DNA form, the CDR3 reads TGTGCCAGCAGCCAAGATCACGGGTCCTATAATTCACCCCTCCACTTT.

The chain couples TRBV5-1 to TRBJ1-5, with D perhaps TRBD1 (6 bases). The CDR3 loop spans 15 amino acids. The germline V gene has CDR1 SGHRS and CDR2 YFSETQ. Trimming removed 2 bases from V and 7 bases from J, with 16 bases in between. The CDR3, as DNA: TGCGCCAGCAGCTTAGGGACACCGGCAAACCAGCCCCAGCATTTT. It is translated as CASSLGTPANQPQHF.

J is TRBJ1-6 and V is TRBV27; D ambiguous. The CDR3 extends over 13 amino acids. V lost 3 bases and J lost 7, with 7 bases in between. Germline V gene sequence: CDR1 MNHEY, CDR2 SMNVEV (reference sequence). The CDR3 sequence is CASSFDGNSPLHF. In DNA, the CDR3 is TGTGCCAGCAGTTTTGACGGGAATTCACCCCTCCACTTT.

The chain uses TRBV19 and TRBJ1-1; D may be TRBD1 (6 bases). V lost 4 bases and J 1 base, leaving 13 bases between the germline ends. The CDR3 has 15 residues. Germline V gives CDR1 LNHDA, CDR2 SQIVND (reference sequence). This chain's CDR3 is CASSTWTVGNTEAFF. CDR3 sequence (DNA): TGTGCCAGTAGTACCTGGACAGTCGGGAACACTGAAGCTTTCTTT.

V is TRBV30 and J is TRBJ1-3, with no clear D. This CDR3 comprises 15 residues. CDR1 GTSNPN and CDR2 SVGIG come from the germline V gene (reference sequence). V shed 3 bases and J shed 0 bases, with 12 bases lying between them. CDR3 sequence (DNA): TGTGCCTGGAGCACCCCGGGCCTCTCTGGAAACACCATATATTTT. This gives the protein CAWSTPGLSGNTIYF.

This rearrangement joins TRBV7-2 to TRBJ1-6; possibly TRBD1 for D (5 bases). V lost 5 bases, J lost 7 bases, and 12 bases lay in between. CDR3 length: 14 residues. The germline V gene has CDR1 SGHTA and CDR2 FQGNSA. The CDR3 protein is CASSLIEGNSPLHF. CDR3 nucleotide sequence: TGTGCCAGCAGCCTCATTGAGGGGAATTCACCCCTCCACTTT.

The chain employs TRBV19 and TRBJ1-5; no clear D. The CDR3 contains 16 residues. The V end was cut by 5 bases, the J end by 3 bases, with 17 bases between. The germline gives CDR1 LNHDA, CDR2 SQIVND (reference sequence). The CDR3 is CASSQPRGSYNQPQHF. As DNA, the CDR3 is TGTGCCAGTAGTCAGCCACGCGGGAGCTACAATCAGCCCCAGCATTTT.

The V call is TRBV7-2, the J call TRBJ1-1; TRBD1 matches 7 bases. CDR3 size: 14 residues. Per the germline V gene, CDR1 is SGHTA and CDR2 is FQGNSA. J gave up 4 bases and V 5 bases, and 7 bases lay outside the gene matches. The CDR3 region has the DNA TGTGCCAGCAGCCCCCAGGGGGGAGGCACTGAAGCTTTCTTT. This translates into CASSPQGGGTEAFF.

The V gene is TRBV28, the J gene TRBJ1-1; 10 nucleotides line up with TRBD1. Germline assignment: CDR1 MDHEN and CDR2 SYDVKM. V gave up 4 bases and J gave up 5 bases; unmatched junction bases: 7. CDR3 length: 15 amino acids. CDR3 sequence reads: CASSSQTGGKTEAFF. CDR3 coding DNA: TGTGCCAGCAGTTCGCAGACAGGGGGCAAGACTGAAGCTTTCTTT.

The chain has TRBV29-1 and TRBJ1-2; D is undetermined. The ends were cut back, 6 bases at V and 4 bases at J, with 12 bases in the middle. This CDR3 region has 12 residues. Germline V gene sequence: CDR1 SQVTM, CDR2 ANQGSEA. The CDR3, as DNA: TGCAGCGTACGATCATCGGGCTATGGCTACACCTTC. It specifies CSVRSSGYGYTF.

The chain is built from TRBV27 and TRBJ2-3; 10 bases fit TRBD2. The germline gives CDR1 MNHEY, CDR2 SMNVEV (reference sequence). With V trimmed by 3 bases and J by 2 bases, 5 bases remained unmatched. CDR3 length equals 16 residues. The CDR3 nucleotides read TGTGCCAGCAGTTTTGGGCTAGCGGGAGTCACAGATACGCAGTATTTT. Amino acids: CASSFGLAGVTDTQYF.

The chain couples TRBV27 to TRBJ2-2; D call uncertain. Germline values: CDR1 MNHEY, CDR2 SMNVEV (reference sequence). The CDR3 length is 17 residues. Trimming removed 0 bases from V and 0 bases from J, with 11 bases in between. The CDR3 nucleotides read TGTGCCAGCAGTTTATCTTGGGTCACATCGAACACCGGGGAGCTGTTTTTT. Translated, it gives CASSLSWVTSNTGELFF.

The genes are TRBV11-3 and TRBJ1-5; tentative D call: TRBD1 (5 bases). V dropped 0 bases and J dropped 0 bases, with 21 bases sitting between them. The CDR3 has 20 residues. From germline, CDR1 is SGHNT and CDR2 YENEEA. CDR3 in DNA: TGTGCCAGCAGCTTAGAAATGGGCGAAGAGGGACCCTATAGCAATCAGCCCCAGCATTTT. Protein product: CASSLEMGEEGPYSNQPQHF.

The chain uses TRBV7-3 and TRBJ2-6, with a tentative D call TRBD2 (6 bases). CDR3 length: 16 amino acids. Germline CDR1 is SGHTA and CDR2 is FQGTGA. With 5 bases removed from V and 4 bases from J, the gap between germline ends came to 15 bases. CDR3 coding DNA: TGTGCCAGCAGCCCAGGGCTAGCGAGGGGGGCCAACGTCCTGACTTTC. It codes for CASSPGLARGANVLTF.

The table lists this clone with a count of one. The J gene is TRBJ1-1, the V gene TRBV7-2; possibly TRBD1 for D (5 bases). In germline, CDR1 is SGHTA, CDR2 FQGNSA. The CDR3 runs 13 residues. Between the trimmed V and J ends, which lost 8 bases and 4 bases, there was a span of 14 bases. The CDR3 spells CASRGGVGTEAFF. The CDR3 DNA reads as TGTGCCAGCCGGGGGGGGGTGGGCACTGAAGCTTTCTTT.

This clone came up a few times. This chain joins TRBV27 and TRBJ1-2, with TRBD1 as a possible D gene (5 bases). This CDR3 has 13 amino acids. With 3 bases removed from V and 8 bases from J, the gap between germline ends came to 13 bases. Per germline, CDR1 MNHEY and CDR2 SMNVEV (reference sequence). CDR3 nucleotides: TGTGCCAGCAGTTTGATGGGGGATCGGGGCTACACCTTC. Its translation is CASSLMGDRGYTF.

The chain combines TRBV7-9 with TRBJ2-1, with 7 bases aligning to TRBD1. Germline V gene data show CDR1 as SEHNR and CDR2 as FQNEAQ (reference sequence). This CDR3 spans 15 amino acids. V shed 5 bases and J 6 bases; nucleotides not matched to a gene: 10. The CDR3 region is CASSPVRGPINEQFF. CDR3 in DNA: TGTGCCAGCAGCCCCGTAAGGGGGCCGATCAATGAGCAGTTCTTC.

In its sample, this clone was seen a few times. V is TRBV6-2 or TRBV6-3 and J is TRBJ1-3; no firm D call. CDR3 size: 13 residues. V was pared by 4 bases and J by 0 bases, with 4 bases between. The V gene's germline CDR1 is MNHEY and CDR2 SVGEGT. The CDR3: CASSFTSGNTIYF. The DNA for the CDR3 is TGTGCCAGCAGTTTTACCTCTGGAAACACCATATATTTT.

The chain is built from TRBV9 and TRBJ2-1; a possible D gene is TRBD2 (5 bases). The germline CDR1 and CDR2 sequences are SGDLS and YYNGEE. CDR3 length equals 16 residues. With 3 bases removed from V and 2 bases from J, the gap between germline ends came to 15 bases. The chain's CDR3 is CASSASDSGPYNEQFF. The CDR3 DNA reads TGTGCCAGCAGCGCCTCGGACTCAGGTCCCTACAATGAGCAGTTCTTC. Drawing the rest from reference TRBV9 and TRBJ2-1, the complete variable domain is DSGVTQTPKHLITATGQRVTLRCSPRSGDLSVYWYQQSLDQGLQFLIQYYNGEERAKGNILERFSAQQFPDLHSELNLSSLELGDSALYFCASSASDSGPYNEQFFGPGTRLTVL.

The rearrangement links TRBV19 to TRBJ2-7; D possibly corresponds to TRBD1 (6 bases). Per germline, CDR1 LNHDA and CDR2 SQIVND (reference sequence). This CDR3 is 13 amino acids long. Trimming took off 6 bases at V and 2 bases at J, with 11 bases between the two ends. CDR3 residues: CASSPGQAYEQYF. The CDR3 DNA reads as TGTGCCAGTAGCCCGGGACAAGCCTACGAGCAGTACTTC.